Described below is a single T cell receptor (beta chain) sequence and its context. One end of the junction does not line up with germline, which may come from a read error. This entry comes from a study of Graves' ophthalmopathy and Graves' hyperthyroidism. Across the study: Before any treatment, peripheral blood was taken at the initial diagnosis.

The TCR beta CDR3 regions underwent amplification from RNA transcripts. Second-round multiplex PCR came after first-round RT-PCR with HTBI primers. Via MiXCR, TCRdb re-called the multiplex PCR reads, giving one row per CDR3 protein. The data contain nearly 400,000 distinct CDR3 sequences, about 16% of them seen just once; the ten biggest clones take up around 1.5%. CDR3 length: 13 amino acids. CDR1 is SGHVS, CDR2 FQNEAQ, per germline. The sequence derives from a woman aged 18-29 years with Graves' ophthalmopathy. Sequencing was done on a sample of peripheral blood. This sequence joins TRBV7-8 and TRBJ1-5; unclear D gene. The CDR3 reads CASSLAESQPQHF. DNA of the CDR3: TGTGCCAGCAGCCTAGCGGAAAGCCAGCCCCAGCATTTT.